A selection of T cell receptor beta chains follows, all from one sample in a study of blood T cells in healthy people across ages. Using its own MiXCR run on the 5' RACE reads, TCRdb lists one record per CDR3 protein. The sample has hundreds of thousands of distinct CDR3 sequences, around 21% seen once; the top ten hold 3.5% to 4%. Sequenced input: blood. These receptors all come from a man in his sixties or seventies in good health. CDR3s include the opening cysteine and the closing phenylalanine or tryptophan. Each record gives: clone size, D gene, V gene, J gene, CDR3 protein, CDR3 DNA. The D gene is left open where the match is weak. Size values are once, few and many counts, or a class for expanded clones, and some rows have none.

abundance: -; d_gene: -; v_gene: TRBV7-9; j_gene: TRBJ2-6; CDR3aa: CASSRNGANVLTF; CDR3nt: TGTGCCAGCAGCCGGAATGGGGCCAACGTCCTGACTTTC
abundance: many; d_gene: -; v_gene: TRBV3-1; j_gene: TRBJ1-1; CDR3aa: CASSQAGNTEAFF; CDR3nt: TGTGCCAGCAGCCAAGCAGGGAACACTGAAGCTTTCTTT
abundance: -; d_gene: TRBD1; v_gene: TRBV5-1; j_gene: TRBJ2-5; CDR3aa: CASSGGQGAETQYF; CDR3nt: TGCGCCAGCAGCGGAGGACAGGGAGCGGAGACCCAGTACTTC
abundance: few; d_gene: -; v_gene: TRBV12-3/TRBV12-4; j_gene: TRBJ2-5; CDR3aa: CASNTSPGETQYF; CDR3nt: TGTGCCAGCAACACCTCCCCCGGGGAGACCCAGTACTTC
abundance: -; d_gene: -; v_gene: TRBV30; j_gene: TRBJ2-5; CDR3aa: CAWSVRGQKTQYF; CDR3nt: TGTGCCTGGAGTGTACGCGGGCAAAAGACCCAGTACTTC
abundance: -; d_gene: -; v_gene: TRBV15; j_gene: TRBJ2-7; CDR3aa: CATSRGLESSYEQYF; CDR3nt: TGTGCCACCAGCAGGGGACTTGAGAGCTCCTACGAGCAGTACTTC
abundance: few; d_gene: -; v_gene: TRBV9; j_gene: TRBJ2-2; CDR3aa: CASSVELGGTGELFF; CDR3nt: TGTGCCAGCAGCGTAGAGCTGGGGGGTACCGGGGAGCTGTTTTTT
abundance: -; d_gene: -; v_gene: TRBV12-3/TRBV12-4; j_gene: TRBJ2-3; CDR3aa: CASRVKPDTQYF; CDR3nt: TGTGCCAGCAGAGTAAAACCAGATACGCAGTATTTT
abundance: many; d_gene: -; v_gene: TRBV6-6; j_gene: TRBJ1-4; CDR3aa: CASRGRSNEKLFF; CDR3nt: TGTGCCAGCAGGGGACGGAGTAATGAAAAACTGTTTTTT
abundance: -; d_gene: -; v_gene: TRBV5-1; j_gene: TRBJ1-3; CDR3aa: CASSLAGSTGNTIYF; CDR3nt: TGCGCCAGCAGCTTGGCAGGGTCTACTGGAAACACCATATATTTT
abundance: -; d_gene: -; v_gene: TRBV7-2; j_gene: TRBJ1-4; CDR3aa: CASSFLNNEKLFF; CDR3nt: TGTGCCAGCAGCTTTCTCAATAATGAAAAACTGTTTTTT
abundance: few; d_gene: -; v_gene: TRBV11-2; j_gene: TRBJ2-1; CDR3aa: CASSSGVYNEQFF; CDR3nt: TGTGCCAGCAGCTCCGGGGTGTACAATGAGCAGTTCTTC
abundance: many; d_gene: -; v_gene: TRBV28; j_gene: TRBJ2-2; CDR3aa: CASRGTGELFF; CDR3nt: TGTGCCAGTCGGGGCACCGGGGAGCTGTTTTTT
abundance: few; d_gene: -; v_gene: TRBV20-1; j_gene: TRBJ1-4; CDR3aa: CSATDGQYRTNEKLFF; CDR3nt: TGCAGTGCGACCGATGGACAGTACAGGACTAATGAAAAACTGTTTTTT
abundance: -; d_gene: -; v_gene: TRBV29-1; j_gene: TRBJ1-2; CDR3aa: CSVEGTGWDGYTF; CDR3nt: TGCAGCGTTGAAGGAACAGGGTGGGATGGCTACACCTTC
abundance: few; d_gene: -; v_gene: TRBV4-1; j_gene: TRBJ1-2; CDR3aa: CASSQDQGIYGYTF; CDR3nt: TGCGCCAGCAGCCAAGATCAAGGGATCTATGGCTACACCTTC
abundance: many; d_gene: -; v_gene: TRBV4-1; j_gene: TRBJ2-3; CDR3aa: CASSQDFQRDTQYF; CDR3nt: TGCGCCAGCAGCCAAGATTTTCAGAGGGATACGCAGTATTTT
abundance: -; d_gene: -; v_gene: TRBV20-1; j_gene: TRBJ2-1; CDR3aa: CSVEGRGFNEQFF; CDR3nt: TGCAGCGTAGAAGGGAGAGGGTTCAATGAGCAGTTCTTC
abundance: many; d_gene: -; v_gene: TRBV14; j_gene: TRBJ2-1; CDR3aa: CASSQDGNNEQFF; CDR3nt: TGTGCCAGCAGCCAAGATGGCAACAATGAGCAGTTCTTC
abundance: -; d_gene: TRBD2; v_gene: TRBV2; j_gene: TRBJ2-4; CDR3aa: CASDGGAYIQYF; CDR3nt: TGTGCCAGCGACGGGGGGGCCTACATTCAGTACTTC
abundance: few; d_gene: TRBD2; v_gene: TRBV3-1; j_gene: TRBJ2-5; CDR3aa: CASSQAGGRGETQYF; CDR3nt: TGTGCCAGCAGCCAAGCCGGGGGGAGAGGAGAGACCCAGTACTTC
abundance: few; d_gene: -; v_gene: TRBV18; j_gene: TRBJ1-5; CDR3aa: CASSRAGGNQPQHF; CDR3nt: TGTGCCAGCTCACGAGCGGGAGGCAATCAGCCCCAGCATTTT
abundance: -; d_gene: -; v_gene: TRBV28; j_gene: TRBJ2-7; CDR3aa: CASSLFGGPSYEQYF; CDR3nt: TGTGCCAGCAGTTTATTTGGGGGGCCCTCCTACGAGCAGTACTTC
abundance: -; d_gene: -; v_gene: TRBV27; j_gene: TRBJ2-1; CDR3aa: CASRSENNEQFF; CDR3nt: TGTGCCAGCCGGTCGGAAAACAATGAGCAGTTCTTC
abundance: -; d_gene: -; v_gene: TRBV20-1; j_gene: TRBJ1-1; CDR3aa: CSASDTLNTEAFF; CDR3nt: TGCAGTGCTAGCGACACCTTGAACACTGAAGCTTTCTTT
abundance: few; d_gene: -; v_gene: TRBV28; j_gene: TRBJ2-5; CDR3aa: CASSLGDRDLGTQYF; CDR3nt: TGTGCCAGCAGTTTAGGGGACCGGGACCTGGGGACCCAGTACTTC
abundance: -; d_gene: -; v_gene: TRBV7-8; j_gene: TRBJ2-4; CDR3aa: CASSAGDIQYF; CDR3nt: TGTGCCAGCAGCGCAGGGGACATTCAGTACTTC
abundance: -; d_gene: TRBD1; v_gene: TRBV6-5; j_gene: TRBJ2-1; CDR3aa: CASSPGTGGRYEQFF; CDR3nt: TGTGCCAGCAGCCCGGGGACAGGGGGTAGGTATGAGCAGTTCTTC
abundance: once; d_gene: TRBD2; v_gene: TRBV9; j_gene: TRBJ2-2; CDR3aa: CASTQRESDTGELFF; CDR3nt: TGTGCCAGCACTCAGCGGGAGTCGGACACCGGGGAGCTGTTTTTT
abundance: -; d_gene: TRBD2; v_gene: TRBV2; j_gene: TRBJ2-1; CDR3aa: CASSEGLAGVSNRVF; CDR3nt: TGTGCCAGCAGTGAAGGGCTAGCGGGAGTATCCAACAGGGTCTTC
abundance: -; d_gene: TRBD2; v_gene: TRBV14; j_gene: TRBJ2-5; CDR3aa: CASSLFAGVETQYF; CDR3nt: TGTGCAAGCAGCCTATTTGCGGGAGTAGAGACCCAGTACTTC
abundance: few; d_gene: -; v_gene: TRBV7-6; j_gene: TRBJ2-5; CDR3aa: CASSLALTGWDKETQYF; CDR3nt: TGTGCCAGCAGCTTAGCCCTTACAGGATGGGATAAAGAGACCCAGTACTTC
abundance: -; d_gene: -; v_gene: TRBV27; j_gene: TRBJ2-2; CDR3aa: CASSSRGRGTGELFF; CDR3nt: TGTGCCAGTAGTTCGCGGGGGCGCGGGACCGGGGAGCTGTTTTTT
abundance: -; d_gene: TRBD2; v_gene: TRBV6-2/TRBV6-3; j_gene: TRBJ2-7; CDR3aa: CASSYPGTSAVYEQYF; CDR3nt: TGTGCCAGCAGTTACCCCGGGACTAGCGCCGTCTACGAGCAGTACTTC
abundance: -; d_gene: TRBD1; v_gene: TRBV14; j_gene: TRBJ1-6; CDR3aa: CASSPRTGHNSPLHF; CDR3nt: TGTGCCAGCAGCCCCCGGACAGGCCATAATTCACCCCTCCACTTT
abundance: -; d_gene: TRBD2; v_gene: TRBV7-2; j_gene: TRBJ2-1; CDR3aa: CASSLRSGSKSREQFF; CDR3nt: TGTGCCAGCAGCTTAAGGAGCGGGAGTAAGTCACGTGAGCAGTTCTTC
abundance: few; d_gene: TRBD2; v_gene: TRBV6-1; j_gene: TRBJ2-7; CDR3aa: CASSDGGSSYEQYF; CDR3nt: TGTGCCAGCAGTGACGGCGGGAGCTCCTACGAGCAGTACTTC
abundance: -; d_gene: -; v_gene: TRBV18; j_gene: TRBJ1-1; CDR3aa: CASQQSPNTEAFF; CDR3nt: TGTGCCAGCCAACAGTCACCGAACACTGAGGCTTTCTTT
abundance: -; d_gene: TRBD1; v_gene: TRBV3-1; j_gene: TRBJ2-7; CDR3aa: CASSQVATGYEQYF; CDR3nt: TGTGCCAGCAGCCAAGTCGCGACAGGGTACGAGCAGTACTTC